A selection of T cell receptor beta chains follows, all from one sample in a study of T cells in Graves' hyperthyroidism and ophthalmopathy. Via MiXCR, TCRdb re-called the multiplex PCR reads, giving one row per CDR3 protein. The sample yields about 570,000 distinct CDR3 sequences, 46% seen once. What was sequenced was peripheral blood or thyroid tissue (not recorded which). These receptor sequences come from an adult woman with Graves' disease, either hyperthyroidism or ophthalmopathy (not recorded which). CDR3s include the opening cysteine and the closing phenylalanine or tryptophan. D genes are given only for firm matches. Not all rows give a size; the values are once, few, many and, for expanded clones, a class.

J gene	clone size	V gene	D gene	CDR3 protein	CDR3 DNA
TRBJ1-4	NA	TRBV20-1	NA	CSARAPNEKLFF	TGCAGTGCTAGAGCCCCTAATGAAAAACTGTTTTTT
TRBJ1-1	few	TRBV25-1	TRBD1	CASRYGTGGLSSEAFF	TGTGCCAGCAGATACGGGACAGGGGGCCTTAGCTCTGAAGCTTTCTTT
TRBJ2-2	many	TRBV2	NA	CASARGLSAGELFF	TGTGCCAGTGCAAGGGGACTTTCAGCGGGGGAGCTGTTTTTT
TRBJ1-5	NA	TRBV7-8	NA	CASSLRDGFNQHF	TGTGCCAGCAGCTTACGGGACGGGTTCAATCAGCATTTT
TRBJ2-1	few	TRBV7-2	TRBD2	CASSTGGGYGAEQFF	TGTGCCAGCAGCACGGGGGGTGGGTATGGGGCTGAGCAGTTCTTC
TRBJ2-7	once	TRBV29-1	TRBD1	CSVEGGSTGAAGEQYF	TGCAGCGTTGAAGGGGGGTCGACAGGGGCCGCGGGGGAGCAGTACTTC
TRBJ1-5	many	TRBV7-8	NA	CASSLSSRGRGSNQPQHF	TGTGCCAGCAGCTTATCATCCCGGGGGCGCGGTAGCAATCAGCCCCAGCATTTT
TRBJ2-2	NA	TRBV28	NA	CASLAQTTGELFF	TGTGCCAGCCTCGCACAGACCACCGGGGAGCTGTTTTTT
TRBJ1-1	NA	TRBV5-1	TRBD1	CASSYTTGAGTEAFF	TGCGCCAGCAGCTACACTACAGGGGCTGGCACTGAAGCTTTCTTT
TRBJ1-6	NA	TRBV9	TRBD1	CASSAGQGVETLHF	TGTGCCAGCAGCGCCGGACAGGGTGTCGAAACCCTCCACTTT
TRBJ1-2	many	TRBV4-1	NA	CASSQPGTNYGYTF	TGCGCCAGCAGCCAACCTGGGACAAACTATGGCTACACCTTC
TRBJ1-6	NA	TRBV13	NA	CASSLGRTVNSPLHF	TGTGCCAGCAGCTTAGGGCGGACAGTAAATTCACCCCTCCACTTT
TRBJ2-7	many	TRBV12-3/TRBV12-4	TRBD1	CASTSLQGTRYEQYF	TGTGCCAGCACCTCACTACAGGGGACCCGGTACGAGCAGTACTTC
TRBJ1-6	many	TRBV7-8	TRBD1	CASSLAPNRGHSPLHF	TGTGCCAGCAGCTTAGCGCCCAACAGGGGCCATTCACCCCTCCACTTT
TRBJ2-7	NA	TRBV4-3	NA	CASSQGGTVYEQYF	TGCGCCAGCAGCCAAGGGGGAACAGTGTACGAGCAGTACTTC
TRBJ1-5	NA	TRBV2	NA	CASTQDGDSNQPQHF	TGTGCCAGCACCCAGGACGGGGATAGCAATCAGCCCCAGCATTTT
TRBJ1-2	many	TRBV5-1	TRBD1	CASSRDRDLYGYTF	TGCGCCAGCAGCCGGGACAGGGATCTCTATGGCTACACCTTC
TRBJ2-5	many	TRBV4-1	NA	CASSLSGITTMETQYF	TGCGCCAGCAGCCTTTCTGGGATCACGACAATGGAGACCCAGTACTTC